The entry below gives a single T cell receptor (beta chain) sequence along with its context. The CDR3 totals 14 residues. The germline V and J ends were trimmed by 0 bases and 2 bases, with 6 bases remaining between them. CDR1 is MNHNY and CDR2 is SVGAGI in the germline V gene (reference sequence). This entry is derived from a study of T cell changes during pregnancy in multiple sclerosis. Generated by immunoSEQ multiplex PCR, the TCRdb table keeps only in-frame clones and is missing some. The sample includes approximately 79,000 clones, 93% of them seen just once. The chain joins TRBV6-6 to TRBJ2-3, with D hard to call. This receptor was identified in a female donor in good health, enrolled as a control in a pregnancy study. The material was peripheral blood, obtained in the second trimester of pregnancy. CDR3 nucleotides: TGTGCCAGCAGTTACTCGGGCCACACAGATACGCAGTATTTT. It encodes CASSYSGHTDTQYF.